Described below is a single T cell receptor beta chain sequence and its context. These data originate in a study of T cell changes during pregnancy in multiple sclerosis. The data were produced by immunoSEQ multiplex PCR, yet TCRdb's version contains in-frame clones alone and is incomplete. The profile shows tens of thousands of clones, more than 85% of them singletons. Sequences were derived from peripheral blood, sampled after pregnancy. The sequence derives from a female donor in good health, enrolled as a control in a pregnancy study.

CDR3 in amino acids: CAWSVGGEQYF. CDR3 nucleotide sequence: TGTGCCTGGAGTGTAGGGGGCGAGCAGTACTTC. This chain connects TRBV30 to TRBJ2-7; TRBD1 might be the D (6 bases). The CDR3 extends over 11 amino acids. V lost 0 bases and J 6 bases, leaving 6 bases between the germline ends. Germline V gene sequence: CDR1 GTSNPN, CDR2 SVGIG (reference sequence).